A single sample is the source of the 5 T cell receptor beta chains below, sequenced in a study of regulatory T cells in long-lasting Graves disease (dated by TCRdb to the early 2020s). To prepare the library, multiplex PCR was applied. The instrument was an Illumina HiSeq 4000. CDR3 regions were amplified by Arm-PCR with iRepertoire HTBI primers to construct TCR beta libraries. TCRdb redid the processing of the public reads, applying fastp at Q25 and MiXCR, and retained in-frame beta chains. Entries are consolidated by CDR3 protein sequence, retaining the most common genes and DNA. Present in this sample are 500,000 or so distinct CDR3 sequences, 15% to 20% of which were seen just once. In total, the top ten clones hold more than 10% of the sample. Explained via the paper, the time point label denotes: newly diagnosed GD, antithyroid drugs for less than 3 months. For both TCR sequencing and RNA sequencing, RNA was extracted from PBMCs using TRIzol.

These data were likewise used in another study, on T cells in Graves' hyperthyroidism and ophthalmopathy.

This specimen consisted of peripheral blood mononuclear cells (PBMCs), obtained at new diagnosis, from a patient treated with antithyroid drugs. These receptors all stem from a man in his forties with Graves disease. Donor details come from another sample of the same person, matched by shared clones.

This clonotype has only a few counts. V and J are TRBV20-1 and TRBJ2-4, with D possibly TRBD2 on 6 matching bases. Trimming left V 4 bases short and J 0 bases short, with 19 bases between. CDR1 is DFQATT, CDR2 SNEGSKA, per germline (reference sequence). This CDR3 is 17 amino acids long. This CDR3 is CSANPPAGRLAKNIQYF. The CDR3, as DNA: TGCAGTGCTAACCCCCCCGCGGGGAGATTAGCCAAAAACATTCAGTACTTC.

This clonotype was counted many times. The gene calls are TRBV6-1 and TRBJ2-1; 15 nucleotides agree with TRBD2. Germline V gene lookup returns CDR1 MNHNS and CDR2 SASEGT. J lost 0 bases, V lost 6 bases, and 6 bases had no gene match. This CDR3 is 18 amino acids long. The CDR3 sequence is CASSGLAGGGSSYNEQFF. The DNA for the CDR3 is TGTGCCAGCAGCGGACTAGCGGGAGGGGGCAGCTCCTACAATGAGCAGTTCTTC.

This clonotype turned up a few times. The chain carries TRBV28 and TRBJ2-2, with D possibly matching TRBD1 (5 bases). The CDR3 is 18 amino acids. The germline V gene has CDR1 MDHEN and CDR2 SYDVKM. V was trimmed by 4 bases and J by 5 bases, leaving 23 bases between them. The DNA of the CDR3 is TGTGCCAGCAGTTCCCGCTCGCCGGCAGGGTGGCGGACCGGGGAGCTGTTTTTT. Protein: CASSSRSPAGWRTGELFF.

This clonotype was seen ten or more times. The CDR3 sequence: CAWSVRLGTGELFF. The CDR3 bases are TGTGCCTGGAGTGTACGTTTAGGCACCGGGGAGCTGTTTTTT. The chain employs TRBV30 and TRBJ2-2, with D unresolved. The germline CDR1 and CDR2 sequences are GTSNPN and SVGIG (reference sequence). The V and J ends lost 0 bases and 4 bases respectively, with 9 bases between them. The CDR3 is 14 residues long.

The rearrangement uses TRBV20-1 and TRBJ2-7, with 7 bases lining up with TRBD2. CDR1 and CDR2 (germline): DFQATT, SNEGSKA (reference sequence). V was clipped by 0 bases and J by 5 bases; unmatched bases: 10. The CDR3 length is 15 residues. CDR3 residues: CSARDLGGRTHEQYF. The CDR3, as DNA: TGCAGTGCTAGAGATCTGGGCGGGAGAACCCACGAGCAGTACTTC.